This T cell receptor beta chain was obtained from a study of beta chain features in type 1 diabetes. This CDR3 spans 15 amino acids. Germline assignment: CDR1 SGHRS and CDR2 YFSETQ. V lost 0 bases, J lost 10 bases, and 14 bases lay in between. Cell sorting via CD45RO/CCR7/CD25/CD127/CD95/CD27 was performed to obtain CD4+ naive, central memory, regulatory and stem cell-like memory cells. Sorted populations were all over 98% pure. The sample holds a few counts of this clone. Its antigen remains unknown. Study-level results: TCRB CDR3s were moderately but significantly shorter in Type 1 diabetes patients in all four CD4+ subsets. There were fewer insertions and more deletions at the VDJ junctions of type 1 diabetes patients.

Sequenced material consisted of expressed TCRB transcripts (all of the isolated RNA was reverse transcribed). Libraries were prepared by immunoSEQ multiplex PCR; TCRdb keeps only in-frame clonotypes and omits some of them. The sample includes hundreds of thousands of clones, 14% of them seen just once. The chain uses TRBV5-1 and TRBJ1-6; D possibly corresponds to TRBD1 (6 bases). The source material was naive CD4+ T cells from blood. This receptor was taken from a woman aged 40 to 50 in good health. The CDR3, as DNA: TGCGCCAGCAGCTTGGACAGGGAGTTGTACTCACCCCTCCACTTT. This codes for CASSLDRELYSPLHF. The full variable domain, completed using reference TRBV5-1 and TRBJ1-6, is KAGVTQTPRYLIKTRGQQVTLSCSPISGHRSVSWYQQTPGQGLQFLFEYFSETQRNKGNFPGRFSGRQFSNSRSEMNVSTLELGDSALYLCASSLDRELYSPLHFGNGTRLTVT.